This T cell receptor beta chain was sequenced for a study of identifying expanded T cells in peripheral blood. Repertoires were generated with immunoSEQ multiplex PCR, while TCRdb's copy carries only in-frame clones and drops some. In the table there are around 70,000 clones, approximately 87% of which are singletons. Study results and caveats: Approximately two-week clone count variance significantly increased as total template count grew.

The CDR3 contains 16 residues. With V trimmed by 2 bases and J by 1 base, 7 bases remained unmatched. CDR1 is SGHTA, CDR2 FQGTGA, per germline. Note on this clone: Its target is not known.

The chain recombines TRBV7-3 with TRBJ1-1; 7 nucleotides agree with TRBD1. The TCR originated in a person aged 18 to 70 in good health. The sample was blood. The CDR3 nucleotides are TGTGCCAGCAGCTTAGTGAGGGGGCTAGGGAACACTGAAGCTTTCTTT. Its translation: CASSLVRGLGNTEAFF.